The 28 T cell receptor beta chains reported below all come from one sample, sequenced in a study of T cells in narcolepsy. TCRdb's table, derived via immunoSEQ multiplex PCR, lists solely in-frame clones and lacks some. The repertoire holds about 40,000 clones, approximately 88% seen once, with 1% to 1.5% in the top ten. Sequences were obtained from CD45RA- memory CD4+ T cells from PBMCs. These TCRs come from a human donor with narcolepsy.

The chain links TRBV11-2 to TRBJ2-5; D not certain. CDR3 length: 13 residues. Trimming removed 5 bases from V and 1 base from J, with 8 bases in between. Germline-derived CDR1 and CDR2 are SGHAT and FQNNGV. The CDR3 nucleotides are TGTGCCAGCAGCCTACAAGTCCAAGAGACCCAGTACTTC. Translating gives CASSLQVQETQYF.

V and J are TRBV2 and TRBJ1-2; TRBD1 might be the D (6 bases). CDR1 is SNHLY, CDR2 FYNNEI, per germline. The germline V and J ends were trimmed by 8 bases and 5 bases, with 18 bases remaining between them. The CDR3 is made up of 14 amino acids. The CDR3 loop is CASPSPGVEYGYTF. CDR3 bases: TGTGCCAGCCCCTCCCCAGGGGTGGAATATGGCTACACCTTC. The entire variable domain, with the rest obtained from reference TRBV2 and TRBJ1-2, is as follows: EPEVTQTPSHQVTQMGQEVILRCVPISNHLYFYWYRQILGQKVEFLVSFYNNEISEKSEIFDDQFSVERPDGSNFTLKIRSTKLEDSAMYFCASPSPGVEYGYTFGSGTRLTVV.

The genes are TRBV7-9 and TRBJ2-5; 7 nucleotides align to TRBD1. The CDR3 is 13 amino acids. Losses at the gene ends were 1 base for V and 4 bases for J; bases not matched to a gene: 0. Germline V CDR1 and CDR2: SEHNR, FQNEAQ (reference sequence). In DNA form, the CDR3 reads TGTGCCAGCAGCTTAGGGGACAGAGAGACCCAGTACTTC. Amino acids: CASSLGDRETQYF.

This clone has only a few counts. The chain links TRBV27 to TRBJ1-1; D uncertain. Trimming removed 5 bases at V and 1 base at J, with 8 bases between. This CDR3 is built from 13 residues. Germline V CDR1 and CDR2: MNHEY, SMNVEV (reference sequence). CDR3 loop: CASSLTRNTEAFF. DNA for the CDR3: TGTGCCAGCAGTCTAACACGGAACACTGAAGCTTTCTTT.

The CDR3 reads CAWSPRGPEQFF. Here the CDR3 DNA reads TGTGCCTGGAGTCCCCGGGGACCTGAGCAGTTCTTC. The chain carries TRBV30 and TRBJ2-1, with D possibly called TRBD1 or TRBD2 (5 bases each). Germline assignment: CDR1 GTSNPN and CDR2 SVGIG (reference sequence). This CDR3 contains 12 residues. V lost 2 bases, J lost 9 bases, and 11 bases lay in between. Based on the CDR3 plus reference TRBV30 and TRBJ2-1, the full variable domain is SQTIHQWPATLVQPVGSPLSLECTVEGTSNPNLYWYRQAAGRGLQLLFYSVGIGQISSEVPQNLSASRPQDRQFILSSKKLLLSDSGFYLCAWSPRGPEQFFGPGTRLTVL.

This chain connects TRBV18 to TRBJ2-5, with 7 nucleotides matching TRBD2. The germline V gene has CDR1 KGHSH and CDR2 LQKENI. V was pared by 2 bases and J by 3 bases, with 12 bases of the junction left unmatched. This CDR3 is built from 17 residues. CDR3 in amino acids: CASSPNSGTNPKETQYF. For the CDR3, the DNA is TGTGCCAGCTCACCAAACTCCGGGACTAACCCCAAAGAGACCCAGTACTTC.

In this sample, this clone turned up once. CDR3 nucleotides: TGTGCCAGCTCACCCCGGGACGGTATGAACACTGAAGCTTTCTTT. This translates into CASSPRDGMNTEAFF. J is TRBJ1-1 and V is TRBV18, with D tentatively TRBD1 (5 bases). V lost 3 bases and J lost 0, with 11 bases in between. The CDR3 sequence is 15 residues long. The germline V gene has CDR1 KGHSH and CDR2 LQKENI.

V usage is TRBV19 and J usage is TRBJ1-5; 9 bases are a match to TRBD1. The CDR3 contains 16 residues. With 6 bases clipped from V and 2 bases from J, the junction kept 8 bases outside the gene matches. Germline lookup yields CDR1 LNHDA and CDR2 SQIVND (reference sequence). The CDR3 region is CASRVTGGSGNQPQHF. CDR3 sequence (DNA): TGTGCCAGTAGGGTTACAGGGGGCAGCGGCAATCAGCCCCAGCATTTT.

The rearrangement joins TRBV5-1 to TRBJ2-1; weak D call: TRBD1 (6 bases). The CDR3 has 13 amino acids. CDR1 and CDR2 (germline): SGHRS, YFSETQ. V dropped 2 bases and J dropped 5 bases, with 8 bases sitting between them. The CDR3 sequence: CASSLRTDNEQFF. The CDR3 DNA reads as TGCGCCAGCAGCTTAAGGACAGACAATGAGCAGTTCTTC.

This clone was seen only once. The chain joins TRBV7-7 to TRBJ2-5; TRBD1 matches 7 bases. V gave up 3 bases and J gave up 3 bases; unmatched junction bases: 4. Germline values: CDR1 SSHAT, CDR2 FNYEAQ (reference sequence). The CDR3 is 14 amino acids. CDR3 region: CASSLGQRKETQYF. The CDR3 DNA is TGTGCCAGCAGCTTGGGACAGCGAAAAGAGACCCAGTACTTC. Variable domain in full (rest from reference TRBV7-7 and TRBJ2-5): GAGVSQSPRYKVTKRGQDVTLRCDPISSHATLYWYQQALGQGPEFLTYFNYEAQPDKSGLPSDRFSAERPEGSISTLTIQRTEQRDSAMYRCASSLGQRKETQYFGPGTRLLVL.

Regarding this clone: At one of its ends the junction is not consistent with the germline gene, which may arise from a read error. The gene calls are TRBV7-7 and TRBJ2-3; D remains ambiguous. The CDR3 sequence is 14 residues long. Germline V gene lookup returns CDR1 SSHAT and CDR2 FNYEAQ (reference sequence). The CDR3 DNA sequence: TGTGCTAGCAGCCAGGATTTAACACGGGATACGCAGTATTTT. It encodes CASSQDLTRDTQYF.

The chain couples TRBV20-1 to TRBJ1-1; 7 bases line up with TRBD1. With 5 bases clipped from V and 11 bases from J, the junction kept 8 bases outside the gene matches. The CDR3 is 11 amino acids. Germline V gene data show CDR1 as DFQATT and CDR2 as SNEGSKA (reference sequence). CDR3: CSASLQGWAFF. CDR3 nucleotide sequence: TGCAGTGCTTCATTACAGGGGTGGGCTTTCTTT.

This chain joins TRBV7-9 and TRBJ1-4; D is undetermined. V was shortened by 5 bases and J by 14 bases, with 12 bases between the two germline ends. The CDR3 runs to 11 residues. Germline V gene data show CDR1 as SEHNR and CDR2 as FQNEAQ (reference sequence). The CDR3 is CASSPDFGLFF. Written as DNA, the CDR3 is TGTGCCAGCAGCCCGGACTTCGGGCTGTTTTTT. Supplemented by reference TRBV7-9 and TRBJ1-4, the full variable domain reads DTGVSQNPRHKITKRGQNVTFRCDPISEHNRLYWYRQTLGQGPEFLTYFQNEAQLEKSRLLSDRFSAERPKGSFSTLEIQRTEQGDSAMYLCASSPDFGLFFGSGTQLSVL.

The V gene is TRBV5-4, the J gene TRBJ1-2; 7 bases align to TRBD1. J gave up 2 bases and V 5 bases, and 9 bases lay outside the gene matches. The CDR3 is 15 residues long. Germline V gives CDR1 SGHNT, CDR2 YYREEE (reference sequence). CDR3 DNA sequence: TGTGCCAGCAGACCCCGGACAGGACCCAACTATGGCTACACCTTC. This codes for CASRPRTGPNYGYTF.

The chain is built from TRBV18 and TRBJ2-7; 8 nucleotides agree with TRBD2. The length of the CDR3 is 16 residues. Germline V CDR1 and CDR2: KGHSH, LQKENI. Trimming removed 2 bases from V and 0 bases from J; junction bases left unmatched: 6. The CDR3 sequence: CASSPIRGGGSYEQYF. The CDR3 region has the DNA TGTGCCAGCTCACCAATTCGGGGGGGAGGCTCCTACGAGCAGTACTTC.

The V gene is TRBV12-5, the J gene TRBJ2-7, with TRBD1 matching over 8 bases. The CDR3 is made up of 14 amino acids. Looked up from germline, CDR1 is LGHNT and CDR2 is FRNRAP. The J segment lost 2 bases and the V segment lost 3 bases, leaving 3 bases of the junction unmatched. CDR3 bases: TGTGCTAGTGGTTTACGGACAGGGCCCTACGAGCAGTACTTC. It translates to CASGLRTGPYEQYF.

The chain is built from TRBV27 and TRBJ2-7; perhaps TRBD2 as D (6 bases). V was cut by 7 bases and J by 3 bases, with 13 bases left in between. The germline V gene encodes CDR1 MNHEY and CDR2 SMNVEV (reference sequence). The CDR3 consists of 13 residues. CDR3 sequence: CASKGTGVYEQYF. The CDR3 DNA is TGTGCCAGCAAGGGGACTGGCGTCTACGAGCAGTACTTC.

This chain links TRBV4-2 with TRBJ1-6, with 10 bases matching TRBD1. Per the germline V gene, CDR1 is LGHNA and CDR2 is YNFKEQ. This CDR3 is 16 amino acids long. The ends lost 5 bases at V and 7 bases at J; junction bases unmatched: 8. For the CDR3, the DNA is TGTGCCAGCAGCTTCTCTGAGGGACAGGGGAATTCACCCCTCCACTTT. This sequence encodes CASSFSEGQGNSPLHF.

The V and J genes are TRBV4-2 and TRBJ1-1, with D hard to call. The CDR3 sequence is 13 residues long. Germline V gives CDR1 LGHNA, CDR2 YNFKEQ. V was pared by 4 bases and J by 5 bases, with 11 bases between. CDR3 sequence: CASSPYADTEAFF. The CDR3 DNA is TGTGCCAGCAGCCCCTACGCGGATACTGAAGCTTTCTTT.

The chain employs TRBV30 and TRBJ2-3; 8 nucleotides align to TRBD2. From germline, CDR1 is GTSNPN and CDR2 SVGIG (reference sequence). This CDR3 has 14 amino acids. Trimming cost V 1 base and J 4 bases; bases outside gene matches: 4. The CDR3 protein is CAWSAWTSSDTQYF. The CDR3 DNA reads TGTGCCTGGAGTGCCTGGACTAGCTCAGATACGCAGTATTTT. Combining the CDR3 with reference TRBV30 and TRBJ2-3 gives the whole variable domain SQTIHQWPATLVQPVGSPLSLECTVEGTSNPNLYWYRQAAGRGLQLLFYSVGIGQISSEVPQNLSASRPQDRQFILSSKKLLLSDSGFYLCAWSAWTSSDTQYFGPGTRLTVL.

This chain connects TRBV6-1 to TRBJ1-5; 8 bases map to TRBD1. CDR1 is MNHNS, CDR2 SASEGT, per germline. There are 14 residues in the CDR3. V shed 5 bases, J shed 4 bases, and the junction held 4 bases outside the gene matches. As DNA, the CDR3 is TGTGCCAGCAGTTCGGGACAGGCGAATCAGCCCCAGCATTTT. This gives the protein CASSSGQANQPQHF.

This CDR3 is CASSLGPGGTGELFF. CDR3 DNA sequence: TGTGCCAGCAGCTTAGGCCCCGGGGGTACCGGGGAGCTGTTTTTT. The gene calls are TRBV7-6 and TRBJ2-2; tentative D call: TRBD2 (6 bases). V was clipped by 1 base and J by 5 bases, with 11 bases between them. CDR3 length equals 15 residues. Per germline, CDR1 SGHVS and CDR2 FNYEAQ.

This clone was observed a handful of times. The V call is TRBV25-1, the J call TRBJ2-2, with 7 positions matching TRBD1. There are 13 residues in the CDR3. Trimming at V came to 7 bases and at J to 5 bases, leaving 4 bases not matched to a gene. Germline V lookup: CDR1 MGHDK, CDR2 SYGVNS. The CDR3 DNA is TGTGCCAGCAAAACAGGGGTAACCGGGGAGCTGTTTTTT. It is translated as CASKTGVTGELFF.

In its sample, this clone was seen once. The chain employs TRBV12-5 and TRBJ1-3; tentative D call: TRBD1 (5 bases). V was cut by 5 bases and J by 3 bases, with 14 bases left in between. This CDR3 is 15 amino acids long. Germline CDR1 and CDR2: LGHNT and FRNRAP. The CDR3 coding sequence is TGTGCTAGTGGTCCCCGGGGGGGATTTGGAAACACCATATATTTT. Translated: CASGPRGGFGNTIYF.

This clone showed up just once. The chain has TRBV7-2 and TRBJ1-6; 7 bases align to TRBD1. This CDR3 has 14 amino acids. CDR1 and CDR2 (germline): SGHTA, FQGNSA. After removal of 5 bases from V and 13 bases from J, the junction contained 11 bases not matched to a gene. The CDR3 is CASSTWTGYTPLHF. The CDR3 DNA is TGTGCCAGCAGCACCTGGACAGGATACACTCCCCTCCACTTT. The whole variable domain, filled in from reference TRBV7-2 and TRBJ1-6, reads GAGVSQSPSNKVTEKGKDVELRCDPISGHTALYWYRQSLGQGLEFLIYFQGNSAPDKSGLPSDRFSAERTGGSVSTLTIQRTQQEDSAVYLCASSTWTGYTPLHFGNGTRLTVT.

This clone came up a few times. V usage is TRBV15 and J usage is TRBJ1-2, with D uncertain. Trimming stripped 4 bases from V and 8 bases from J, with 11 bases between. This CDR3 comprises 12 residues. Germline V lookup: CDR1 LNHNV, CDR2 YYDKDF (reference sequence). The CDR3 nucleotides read TGTGCCACCAGCATTATAGGTCGAGGCTACACCTTC. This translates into CATSIIGRGYTF.

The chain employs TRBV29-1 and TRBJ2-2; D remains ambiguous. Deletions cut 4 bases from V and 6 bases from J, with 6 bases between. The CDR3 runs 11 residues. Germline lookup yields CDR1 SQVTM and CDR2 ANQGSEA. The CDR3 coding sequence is TGCAGCGTTGGCGCGGCCGGGGAGCTGTTTTTT. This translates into CSVGAAGELFF.

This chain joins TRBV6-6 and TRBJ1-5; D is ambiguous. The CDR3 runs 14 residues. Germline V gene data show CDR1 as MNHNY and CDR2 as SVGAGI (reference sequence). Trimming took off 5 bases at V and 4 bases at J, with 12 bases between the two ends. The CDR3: CASSPQARNQPQHF. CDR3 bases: TGTGCCAGCAGTCCCCAGGCTAGGAATCAGCCCCAGCATTTT.